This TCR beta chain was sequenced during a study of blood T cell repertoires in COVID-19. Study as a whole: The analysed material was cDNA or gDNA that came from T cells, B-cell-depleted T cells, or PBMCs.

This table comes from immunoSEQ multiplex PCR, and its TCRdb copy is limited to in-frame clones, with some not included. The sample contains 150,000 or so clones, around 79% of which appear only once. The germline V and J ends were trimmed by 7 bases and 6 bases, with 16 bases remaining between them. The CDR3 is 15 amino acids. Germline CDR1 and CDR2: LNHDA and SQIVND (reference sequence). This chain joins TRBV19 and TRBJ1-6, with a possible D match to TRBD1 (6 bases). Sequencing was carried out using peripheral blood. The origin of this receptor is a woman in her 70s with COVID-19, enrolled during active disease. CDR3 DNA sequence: TGTGCCAGTATGTTGTCAGGGGAAAGTAATTCACCCCTCCACTTT. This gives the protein CASMLSGESNSPLHF.